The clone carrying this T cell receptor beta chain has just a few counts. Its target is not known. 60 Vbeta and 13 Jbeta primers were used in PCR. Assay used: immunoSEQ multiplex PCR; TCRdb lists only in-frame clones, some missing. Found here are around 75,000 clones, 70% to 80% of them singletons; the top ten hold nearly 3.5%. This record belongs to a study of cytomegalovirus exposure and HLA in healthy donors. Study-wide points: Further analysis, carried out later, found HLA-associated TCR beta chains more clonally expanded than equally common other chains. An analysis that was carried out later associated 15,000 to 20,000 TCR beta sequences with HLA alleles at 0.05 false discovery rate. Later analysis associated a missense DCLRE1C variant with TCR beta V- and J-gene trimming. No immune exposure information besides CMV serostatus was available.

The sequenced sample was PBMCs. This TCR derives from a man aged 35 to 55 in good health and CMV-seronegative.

CDR3 region: CASSRGSGSGNTIYF. As DNA, the CDR3 is TGTGCCAGCTCGAGGGGGTCCGGATCTGGAAACACCATATATTTT. The V and J genes are TRBV28 and TRBJ1-3; perhaps TRBD1 as D (6 bases). The CDR3 loop spans 15 amino acids. The germline V gene encodes CDR1 MDHEN and CDR2 SYDVKM. Trimming stripped 8 bases from V and 1 base from J, with 15 bases between.